Sequencing of this TCR beta chain was carried out in a study of human T cells and chemical hapten exposure. This clonotype was detected only a few times. Deletions cut 3 bases from V and 4 bases from J, with 15 bases between. The germline CDR1 and CDR2 sequences are KGHSH and LQKENI. The CDR3 is made up of 15 amino acids. TCRdb analysed the RACE reads with MiXCR anew, one entry per CDR3 protein. The table includes 250,000 or so distinct CDR3 sequences, roughly 7.4% detected once. Described time point: pre-sensitization, week 0. Indicated treatment: therapeutic diphenylcyclopropenone sensitization with weekly scalp DPC. In every case, blood was obtained before the patch test was applied.

The rearrangement joins TRBV18 to TRBJ1-1; D is perhaps TRBD1 (5 bases). Sample: whole blood, taken in connection with sensitization to the hapten diphenylcyclopropenone (DPC). The TCR originated in a man younger than 35 with alopecia areata. Some clones in this sample may be carry-over from other donors' samples. The CDR3 DNA reads TGTGCCAGCTCACCGAAGGCTCTCGGGGGCACTGAAGCTTTCTTT. This sequence encodes CASSPKALGGTEAFF.